This T cell receptor (beta chain) derives from a study of T cell responses to AZD1222 COVID-19 vaccine. The CDR3 runs 17 residues. The junction had 6 bases not matched to a gene; V was cut back by 5 bases and J by 0 bases. CDR1 and CDR2 (germline): MNHNY, SVGAGI (reference sequence). Measured with immunoSEQ multiplex PCR; TCRdb has only the in-frame clones, and not every one. The data show 150,000 to 200,000 clones, with 94% seen just once and roughly 8.4% held by the top ten. The V call is TRBV6-6, the J call TRBJ1-6; 8 bases agree with TRBD1. The origin of this receptor is an adult in good health. The source material was peripheral blood, sampled on day 0 of AZD1222 vaccination. The CDR3 DNA is TGTGCCAGCAGTCTAGGGACAGGACGCTCCTATAATTCACCCCTCCACTTT. Translation gives CASSLGTGRSYNSPLHF.